This T cell receptor beta chain came from a study of blood T cells in healthy people across ages (dated by TCRdb to between 2014 and 2017). At the level of the whole study: In model experiments, template switching captured roughly one uniquely barcoded TCR beta cDNA molecule for every two T cells. The study measured age-related changes in TCR beta repertoire diversity using deep sequencing normalized with unique cDNA molecular identifiers. Donors were grouped into four age groups: young (average 16 years), middle-aged (over 35), aged (62) and long-lived (approximately 81). To avoid experimental bias, donors of different ages were spread randomly across the sequencing lanes. Two additional independent replicas of 1 million unique cDNA reads from the same blood draw were analyzed for two donors (one aged 18 to 30 and one aged 80 or older). Study-wide conclusions, independent of this receptor: Observed TCR beta diversity correlated strongly with the percentage of naive T cells measured by flow cytometry. Conclusive comparison of naive and antigen-experienced compartments was prevented by the profiling of bulk unsorted PBMCs. Compared with the aged group, the long-lived group had more naive CD4+ T cells, fewer expanded clones and increased TCR diversity, suggesting age selection. The CMV infection status of donors was not known, potentially confounding age-related changes in expanded clonotypes. Total diversity estimates from one million sequenced T cells were considered lower bounds and underestimates. As age increased, observed TCR beta diversity per million T cells dropped in a roughly linear way, and a significant reduction was already evident by age roughly 40.

The roughly 39 donors, aged roughly 6 to 100 years, were systemically healthy Caucasian individuals from Russia. Each donor gave ten milliliters of peripheral blood, drawn into EDTA-treated Vacutainer tubes. Ficoll-Paque density-gradient centrifugation was used to isolate PBMCs, with at least 6.5 million per sample. Trizol reagent was used to extract total RNA from PBMCs, with at least 5 micrograms per sample. For every donor, an aliquot of PBMCs went through flow cytometry to measure the percentages of naive CD45RAhigh/CD27high T cells. CDR1 DFQATT and CDR2 SNEGSKA were looked up in the germline V gene (reference sequence). The CDR3 contains 15 residues, cysteine and phenylalanine counted. The DNA shown is the 45-base CDR3, in frame from base 1. Comments on this clonotype: Its antigen is currently not known. Base qualities are not provided; no much larger clone lies one nucleotide away.

Preparation of the library involved 5' RACE. TCRdb records Illumina HiSeq 2500 as the sequencer. A second PCR of roughly 6 to 12 cycles was performed with a sample-barcoded 5' primer and a J-beta primer mix. Each TCR beta cDNA molecule received a unique molecular identifier from a template-switch 5' adaptor carrying 12 random nucleotides. Each sample yielded at least 2.5 million CDR3-containing paired-end reads. First-strand cDNA was synthesized from all RNA with the Mint cDNA synthesis kit, primed by a TRBC-specific oligonucleotide. Following uracil-DNA glycosylase treatment, a first 18-cycle PCR with universal primers M1SS and BC2_uni_R was performed on all cDNA. Per the source publication's procedure: Each sample was normalized by randomly selecting 1 million high-quality reads, each carrying a distinct molecular identifier. Instead of being binned into consensus sequences, reads that shared molecular identifiers were thrown out. MiTCR, with a Q25 quality threshold and the strictest error-elimination algorithm, was used for CDR3 identification, clonotype clustering and error correction. A nonparametric unseen species model using Euler transformation provided a lower-bound estimate of total TCR beta diversity. TCRdb reprocessing: public reads trimmed at Q25 with fastp, clones called with MiXCR, in-frame beta chains kept. Entries that share a CDR3 protein sequence are merged under the most common genes and DNA. The V and J calls here are based on TCRdb, not the publication. The sample table contains 700,000 to 850,000 distinct CDR3 sequences; only one count was recorded for approximately 53% of them. About 42% of the sample is held by the ten biggest clonotypes.

Sequenced input: blood. This TCR was recovered from a man of 80 years or more in good health. The V and J genes are TRBV20-1 and TRBJ2-4; 11 central nucleotides agree with TRBD1. Judging by the DNA end, TRBJ2-7 fits better; the J call may be wrong. The nucleotide sequence reads TGCAGTGCTAGAGATGGGGGGACAGGGGGCTACGAGCAGTACTTC. It encodes CSARDGGTGGYEQYF.